The 24 T cell receptor beta chains listed next were all sequenced from one sample in a study of T cell clones after liver transplantation. Repertoires were generated with immunoSEQ multiplex PCR, while TCRdb's copy carries only in-frame clones and drops some. The profile covers tens of thousands of clones, with about 64% appearing a single time and roughly 15% taken by the ten largest. This material consisted of CD4+ T cells from blood, taken before liver transplant. Every receptor here comes from a human donor who received a liver transplant.

The chain has TRBV29-1 and TRBJ1-1, with no clear D. CDR3 length: 14 residues. Per germline, CDR1 SQVTM and CDR2 ANQGSEA. V was shortened by 2 bases and J by 2 bases, with 12 bases between the two germline ends. The CDR3 spells CSVELRLVNTEAFF. The CDR3 DNA follows: TGCAGCGTTGAACTCCGGCTAGTAAACACTGAAGCTTTCTTT. The entire variable domain, with the rest obtained from reference TRBV29-1 and TRBJ1-1, is as follows: SAVISQKPSRDICQRGTSLTIQCQVDSQVTMMFWYRQQPGQSLTLIATANQGSEATYESGFVIDKFPISRPNLTFSTLTVSNMSPEDSSIYLCSVELRLVNTEAFFGQGTRLTVV.

The chain employs TRBV5-4 and TRBJ1-1, with D unclear. The length of the CDR3 is 13 residues. The V gene lost 0 bases and the J gene lost 3 bases, with 6 bases spanning the gap. Germline-derived CDR1 and CDR2 are SGHNT and YYREEE (reference sequence). DNA of the CDR3: TGTGCCAGCAGCTTGGACGGGGACACTGAAGCTTTCTTT. Encoded protein: CASSLDGDTEAFF.

V and J are TRBV2 and TRBJ1-1; D might be TRBD1 (5 bases). CDR1 is SNHLY, CDR2 FYNNEI, per germline. The CDR3 is 13 amino acids. V lost 4 bases to trimming and J lost 3 bases, with 9 bases between them. CDR3: CASSGDSHTEAFF. CDR3 nucleotides: TGTGCCAGCAGTGGTGACAGCCACACTGAAGCTTTCTTT.

V gene TRBV25-1 combines with J gene TRBJ2-4, with D perhaps TRBD1 (6 bases). The ends were cut back, 5 bases at V and 7 bases at J, with 15 bases in the middle. Germline loops: CDR1 MGHDK, CDR2 SYGVNS. CDR3 length: 14 residues. The CDR3 region has the DNA TGTGCCAGCAGTCAACAGGGACGAATTAACATTCAGTACTTC. Its protein is CASSQQGRINIQYF.

The chain combines TRBV28 with TRBJ2-1; 13 nucleotides align to TRBD2. V lost 5 bases and J lost 7; bases outside the gene matches: 5. This CDR3 has 15 residues. CDR1 is MDHEN, CDR2 SYDVKM, per germline. The CDR3 nucleotides are TGTGCCAGCAGTCTTGGGACTAGCGGGGTGAATGAGCAGTTCTTC. This codes for CASSLGTSGVNEQFF.

Written as DNA, the CDR3 is TGTGCCAGCACATCACAGAGGGGCAATCAGCCCCAGCATTTT. The encoded protein is CASTSQRGNQPQHF. V gene TRBV2 combines with J gene TRBJ1-5, with D hard to call. From germline, CDR1 is SNHLY and CDR2 FYNNEI. V was trimmed by 7 bases and J by 2 bases, leaving 12 bases between them. The CDR3 has 14 residues.

This sequence joins TRBV11-2 and TRBJ1-4, with TRBD1 as a possible D gene (6 bases). CDR1 and CDR2 from the germline V gene are SGHAT and FQNNGV. The CDR3 is made up of 16 amino acids. Trimming took off 5 bases at V and 4 bases at J, with 17 bases between the two ends. The CDR3 DNA reads TGTGCCAGCAGCCTACCGGGACACCGGTTTAATGAAAAACTGTTTTTT. As protein: CASSLPGHRFNEKLFF. Full variable domain (outside the CDR3, taken from reference TRBV11-2 and TRBJ1-4): EAGVAQSPRYKIIEKRQSVAFWCNPISGHATLYWYQQILGQGPKLLIQFQNNGVVDDSQLPKDRFSAERLKGVDSTLKIQPAKLEDSAVYLCASSLPGHRFNEKLFFGSGTQLSVL.

This chain connects TRBV2 to TRBJ2-7, with TRBD2 as a possible D gene (5 bases). This CDR3 is built from 14 residues. V lost 3 bases, J lost 7 bases, and 16 bases lay in between. Germline V lookup: CDR1 SNHLY, CDR2 FYNNEI. CDR3 loop: CASSDSAGFKEQYF. The CDR3 coding sequence is TGTGCCAGCAGTGACTCGGCGGGTTTCAAGGAGCAGTACTTC.

The rearrangement links TRBV5-1 to TRBJ1-5; 7 nucleotides line up with TRBD1. The CDR3 has 15 amino acids. CDR1 and CDR2 from the germline V gene are SGHRS and YFSETQ. V trimming: 6 bases; J trimming: 2 bases; junction bases outside the gene matches: 8. CDR3 in amino acids: CASTTDRAGNQPQHF. DNA for the CDR3: TGCGCCAGCACCACCGACAGGGCCGGCAATCAGCCCCAGCATTTT.

The chain links TRBV7-2 to TRBJ1-1, with 7 bases fitting TRBD1. Trimming removed 2 bases from V and 0 bases from J; junction bases left unmatched: 6. In germline, CDR1 is SGHTA, CDR2 FQGNSA. This CDR3 comprises 16 residues. The CDR3 protein is CASSLTPGGVNTEAFF. CDR3 coding DNA: TGTGCCAGCAGCTTAACCCCAGGGGGAGTGAACACTGAAGCTTTCTTT.

This clone was found a few times. This chain joins TRBV7-9 and TRBJ1-2, with 10 nucleotides matching TRBD1. Germline loops: CDR1 SEHNR, CDR2 FQNEAQ (reference sequence). The CDR3 extends over 16 amino acids. V shed 5 bases and J 5 bases; nucleotides not matched to a gene: 11. CDR3 DNA sequence: TGTGCCAGCAGCATGCATCCCCGGGACAGGGGTTATGGCTACACCTTC. Residues: CASSMHPRDRGYGYTF.

This clone was found a few times. This specimen includes other DNA sequences encoding the same CDR3. The V and J genes are TRBV7-9 and TRBJ1-3; D remains unclear. The V gene lost 2 bases and the J gene lost 4 bases, with 3 bases spanning the gap. CDR3 length: 12 residues. CDR1 is SEHNR and CDR2 is FQNEAQ in the germline V gene (reference sequence). CDR3 nucleotide sequence: TGTGCCAGCAGCTTACAAGGAAACACCATATATTTT. Protein: CASSLQGNTIYF. Using reference TRBV7-9 and TRBJ1-3 for the parts outside the CDR3, the full variable domain is DTGVSQNPRHKITKRGQNVTFRCDPISEHNRLYWYRQTLGQGPEFLTYFQNEAQLEKSRLLSDRFSAERPKGSFSTLEIQRTEQGDSAMYLCASSLQGNTIYFGEGSWLTVV.

This chain uses TRBV7-9 with TRBJ1-1, with D hard to call. V shed 3 bases and J shed 8 bases, with 13 bases lying between them. CDR1 and CDR2 (germline): SEHNR, FQNEAQ (reference sequence). This CDR3 has 13 residues. The CDR3 sequence: CASSLGELREAFF. The CDR3 nucleotides are TGTGCCAGCAGCTTGGGAGAACTTAGAGAAGCTTTCTTT.

V usage is TRBV28 and J usage is TRBJ2-5; TRBD2 aligns across 16 bases. CDR1 is MDHEN, CDR2 SYDVKM, per germline. V lost 5 bases, J lost 2 bases, and 8 bases stayed unmatched. The CDR3 covers 18 residues. CDR3 sequence reads: CASSRGLAGGRPQETQYF. In DNA form, the CDR3 reads TGTGCCAGCAGTAGGGGACTAGCGGGGGGGCGACCACAAGAGACCCAGTACTTC.

This chain connects TRBV6-6 to TRBJ2-7; 9 bases map to TRBD1. CDR3 length: 14 residues. V was pared by 6 bases and J by 5 bases, with 8 bases of the junction left unmatched. CDR1 is MNHNY and CDR2 is SVGAGI in the germline V gene (reference sequence). The CDR3 here is CASRRQGERNEQYF. For the CDR3, the DNA is TGTGCCAGCAGGAGACAGGGGGAGAGGAACGAGCAGTACTTC.

J is TRBJ1-6 and V is TRBV5-1, with TRBD1 matching 9 bases. After removal of 7 bases from V and 8 bases from J, the junction contained 10 bases not matched to a gene. In germline, CDR1 is SGHRS, CDR2 YFSETQ. This CDR3 has 15 amino acids. The CDR3 DNA is TGCGCCAGCTCAAGGACAGGGGAAGGGGATTCACCCCTCCACTTT. Amino acid sequence: CASSRTGEGDSPLHF.

The gene calls are TRBV19 and TRBJ2-1, with 9 bases aligning to TRBD1. With V trimmed by 4 bases and J by 1 base, 5 bases remained unmatched. This CDR3 contains 16 residues. CDR1 LNHDA and CDR2 SQIVND come from the germline V gene (reference sequence). The CDR3 nucleotides read TGTGCCAGTAGTACCCGGACAGGGGAGTCCTACAATGAGCAGTTCTTC. It codes for CASSTRTGESYNEQFF.

The J gene is TRBJ2-7, the V gene TRBV25-1; TRBD1 is a possible D gene (8 bases). The CDR3 covers 17 residues. Germline loops: CDR1 MGHDK, CDR2 SYGVNS. V was clipped by 4 bases and J by 4 bases, with 23 bases between them. The CDR3 reads CASSALGGDRRVYEQYF. CDR3 nucleotides: TGTGCCAGCAGTGCCTTAGGGGGGGACAGGAGGGTTTACGAGCAGTACTTC.

The rearrangement links TRBV18 to TRBJ1-2; 8 bases agree with TRBD1. This CDR3 contains 16 residues. The germline CDR1 and CDR2 sequences are KGHSH and LQKENI. J lost 2 bases, V lost 2 bases, and 7 bases had no gene match. Here the CDR3 DNA reads TGTGCCAGCTCACCAGGGGACAGGCCCGCCAACTATGGCTACACCTTC. Protein product: CASSPGDRPANYGYTF.

The chain combines TRBV11-1 with TRBJ1-1, with a tentative D call TRBD1 (6 bases). The length of the CDR3 is 14 residues. The germline V gene encodes CDR1 SGHAT and CDR2 FQDESV (reference sequence). Trimming cost V 4 bases and J 1 base, with 10 bases left between them. CDR3 DNA sequence: TGTGCCAGCAGCTCCGACAGGACGAACACTGAAGCTTTCTTT. Its translation: CASSSDRTNTEAFF.

The V gene is TRBV11-2, the J gene TRBJ1-3; D not resolved. CDR3 size: 14 residues. The germline CDR1 and CDR2 sequences are SGHAT and FQNNGV. Between the trimmed V and J ends, which lost 1 base and 4 bases, there was a span of 8 bases. Written as DNA, the CDR3 is TGTGCCAGCAGCTTAGCGGCGGTGGGAAACACCATATATTTT. Protein: CASSLAAVGNTIYF.

Ten or more counts support this clone. This rearrangement joins TRBV2 to TRBJ2-3; TRBD1 aligns across 8 bases. This CDR3 is built from 15 residues. The germline V gene encodes CDR1 SNHLY and CDR2 FYNNEI. The V gene end was trimmed by 5 bases and the J gene end by 0 bases; junction bases not matched to a gene: 4. CDR3 DNA: TGTGCCAGCAGTCGGACAGGGCTAAGCACAGATACGCAGTATTTT. Translation: CASSRTGLSTDTQYF.

The chain joins TRBV18 to TRBJ1-2, with TRBD1 as a possible D gene (5 bases). Deletions cut 5 bases from V and 4 bases from J, with 8 bases between. The CDR3 spans 12 residues. Germline CDR1 KGHSH, CDR2 LQKENI. The CDR3 sequence is CASSADSYGYTF. The CDR3 region has the DNA TGTGCCAGCTCAGCAGACAGCTATGGCTACACCTTC.

This clone has only a few counts. The rearrangement uses TRBV2 and TRBJ2-6; D gene ambiguous. Trimming took 9 bases from V and 2 from J, leaving 14 bases between them. The CDR3 spans 15 residues. From germline, CDR1 is SNHLY and CDR2 FYNNEI. Here the CDR3 DNA reads TGTGCCAGAAGTTCCAATCAGACTGGGGCCAACGTCCTGACTTTC. Translation: CARSSNQTGANVLTF.